This T cell receptor beta chain was observed in a study of radiation and T cells in renal cell carcinoma (TCRdb year 2020). For context, the study as a whole: The samples were obtained from a clinical trial, where primary renal cell carcinomas were treated with 15 Gy stereotactic body radiation therapy and then removed by nephrectomy 4 weeks afterward. Across all 50 or so samples, under 4,500,000 unique CDR3 nucleotide sequences, encoding 2,658,974 unique CDR3 amino acid sequences, were identified. A total of 53 samples underwent TCR beta sequencing, made up of approximately 26 tumors and roughly 27 peripheral blood samples. Study-level results and caveats: Tracking of blood repertoire dynamics stopped at more than three weeks after treatment, with no follow-up past that point. Because pretreatment tumor biopsies were not available, the baseline intratumoral presence of clonotypes could not be determined. In blood, the top tumor clonotypes increased from baseline to 2 weeks after radiation and then shrank by 4 weeks, which suggests a temporary expansion of tumor-resident clones. The single-armed trial design could not address effects of radiation dose or scheduling on the TCR repertoire.

The meaning of the sample's time point label: blood 2 weeks post-SBRT. What the treatment or condition label conveys for this sample: 15 Gy SBRT to primary tumor, nephrectomy 4 weeks later. Serial peripheral blood from radiation-treated patients was sampled at baseline, 2 weeks and 4 weeks after SBRT to track tumor-enriched clonotypes. Every patient's renal cell carcinoma showed clear cell pathology. Genomic DNA for TCR sequencing was prepared using the QIAamp DNA Blood Mini Kit (Qiagen). The analyses included just those samples that passed every quality control check. This clone was seen only once. No cognate antigen has been identified for it. One base away there is no much larger clone; base qualities are not given. The CDR3 starts with the cysteine, ends with the phenylalanine, and has 16 residues. The DNA shown is the 48-base CDR3, in frame from base 1. The trim is 7 bases for V and 0 bases for J, with a gap of 16 bases between the germline ends. CDR1 SEHNR and CDR2 FQNEAQ are derived from the germline V gene (reference sequence).

The immunoSEQ kit was used, according to the manufacturer's recommendations, to generate TCR beta libraries from genomic DNA. To prepare the libraries, a first multiplex PCR with proprietary primers was run, followed by a second PCR that added unique barcodes, and a bead cleanup was done after each round. Each sample batch included a kit-provided positive control reaction and a negative control reaction. The final libraries underwent checking on an Agilent 4200 TapeStation D1000 ScreenTape, volumetric pooling, and quantification by qPCR. Sequencing ran on an Illumina NextSeq500 with a MidOutput 150-cycle cartridge, using 156 Read1 and 15 Index1 cycles with kit custom primers. The pooled library was loaded at about 1 pM with about 20% PhiX control spiked in. The authors processed their data as follows. The vendor-processed data were analyzed in R, and a clonotype was defined as all T cells that share the same CDR3 nucleotide sequence. For clone abundance analyses, frequencies were normalized to the 10,000 most abundant clones per sample. Before analysis, public T cell clones were removed, and these numbered fewer than six per sample on average. An abundance difference of at least 32-fold between compartments was the criterion for calling clonotypes tumor-enriched or baseline blood-enriched. A beta-binomial differential abundance model was used to identify clonotypes that were expanded or contracted between blood time points. The Baroni-Urbani and Buser coefficient was used to measure tumor-blood repertoire similarity, and groups were compared with two-tailed Wilcoxon tests in R. TCRdb limited this immuneACCESS table to in-frame rearrangements with V and J called. A share of clones is missing; checked studies link under half to unresolved V genes, and the rest is unexplained. Clone size and the V and J calls come from that table; the DNA yielded D and trimming. This sample has approximately 75,000 clones in its table, and roughly 87% of those were observed once. The ten largest account for about 6% of the sample.

The sequence joins TRBV7-9 to TRBJ1-5; the D segment could be TRBD1, given 5 matching bases. The TCR was taken from a man in his fifties or sixties with renal cell carcinoma. The starting material was blood, obtained from a patient whose treatment included radiotherapy and nephrectomy. The sequenced DNA: TGTGCCAGCACCACCGGAGCTGGGGGTAGCAATCAGCCCCAGCATTTT. This sequence encodes CASTTGAGGSNQPQHF.